This T cell receptor (beta chain) was profiled in a study of T cell repertoires in cytomegalovirus infection. Study as a whole: An indication of both CMV infection and matching HLA type came from public TCR beta signatures. Study outcomes and limitations: Dominating the ex vivo response were TCR beta clonotypes that were CMV-specific and HLA-C-restricted. Cumulative frequency (of public TCR beta family members) identified carriers of CMV plus the relevant HLA.

The sample holds many counts of this clonotype. The antigen remains undetermined. From the reads, TCRdb called clonotypes with MiXCR, one entry per CDR3 protein. The data hold 310,000 or so distinct CDR3 sequences, with about 9.1% observed a single time. CDR1 SGHVS and CDR2 FQNEAQ come from the germline V gene. CDR3 length: 17 residues. V dropped 2 bases and J dropped 0 bases, with 14 bases sitting between them. Sequencing was carried out using PBMCs. The clonotype comes from a human donor in good health (CMV status not recorded). Some clones in this sample may be carry-over from other donors' samples. The J gene is TRBJ2-4, the V gene TRBV7-8; possibly TRBD1 for D (5 bases). The CDR3 DNA reads as TGTGCCAGCAGCTTACCTCCAGGGATTATAGCCAAAAACATTCAGTACTTC. Its translation: CASSLPPGIIAKNIQYF.